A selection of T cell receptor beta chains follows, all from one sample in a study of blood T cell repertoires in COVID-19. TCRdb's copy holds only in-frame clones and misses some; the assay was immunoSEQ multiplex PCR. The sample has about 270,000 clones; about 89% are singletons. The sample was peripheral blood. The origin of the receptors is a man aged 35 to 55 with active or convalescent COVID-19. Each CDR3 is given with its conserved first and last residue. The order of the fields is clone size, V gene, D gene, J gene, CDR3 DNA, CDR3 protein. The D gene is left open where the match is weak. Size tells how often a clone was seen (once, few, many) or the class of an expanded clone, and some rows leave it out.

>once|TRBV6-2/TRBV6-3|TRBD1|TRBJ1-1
TGTGCCAGCAGTTATCTCACAGGGGGCGATGGAGCTTTCTTT
CASSYLTGGDGAFF
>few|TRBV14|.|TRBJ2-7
TGTGCCAGCAGCCAAGAGGGGGGTCCTATTGCCTACGAGCAGTACTTC
CASSQEGGPIAYEQYF
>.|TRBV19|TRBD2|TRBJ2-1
TGTGCCAGTAGTAACTCCCGGGACTACCAAACTTACAATGAGCAGTTCTTC
CASSNSRDYQTYNEQFF
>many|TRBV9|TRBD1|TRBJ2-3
TGTGCCAGCAGCGTAGCTGGGCAGGGGGCAGATACGCAGTATTTT
CASSVAGQGADTQYF
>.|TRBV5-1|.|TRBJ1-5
TGCGCCAGCAGCTTGGGACACAATCAGCCCCAGCATTTT
CASSLGHNQPQHF
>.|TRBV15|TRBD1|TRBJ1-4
TGTGCCACCAGCAGAGAGCGGACAGGGATAAAGGAAAAACTGTTTTTT
CATSRERTGIKEKLFF
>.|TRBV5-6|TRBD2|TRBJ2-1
TGTGCCAGCAGCTCACTCGGCCCGACTAGCGCCCTTGAGCAGTTCTTC
CASSSLGPTSALEQFF
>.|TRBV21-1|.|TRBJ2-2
TGTGCCAGCAGCATGGCGACAGAAAAGACTAACACCGGGGAGCTGTTTTTT
CASSMATEKTNTGELFF
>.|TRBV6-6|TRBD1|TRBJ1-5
TGTGCCAGCAGAACACAGGGGAATCAGCCCCAGCATTTT
CASRTQGNQPQHF
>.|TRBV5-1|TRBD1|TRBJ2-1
TGCGCCAGCAGCTTGGGGACAGGGGTAGTAGATGAGCAGTTCTTC
CASSLGTGVVDEQFF
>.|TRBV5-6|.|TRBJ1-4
TGTGCCAGCAGCTTGTGGCAGGAGGGAGAAAAACTGTTTTTT
CASSLWQEGEKLFF
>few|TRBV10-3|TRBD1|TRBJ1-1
TGTGCCATCAGGGACACAGGGGTAGGAACTGAAGCTTTCTTT
CAIRDTGVGTEAFF
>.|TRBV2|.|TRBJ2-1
TGTGCCAGCAGCCTCGAGAATGAGCAGTTCTTC
CASSLENEQFF
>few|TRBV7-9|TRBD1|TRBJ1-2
TGTGCCAGCAGCACCCAGGGGGCAGGTGGCTACACCTTC
CASSTQGAGGYTF
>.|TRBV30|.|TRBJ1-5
TGTGCCTGGAGTACGGGGGATGATCAGCCCCAGCATTTT
CAWSTGDDQPQHF
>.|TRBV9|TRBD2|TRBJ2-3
TGTGCCAGCAGCCGACTAGCGGGGGGTATCACAGATACGCAGTATTTT
CASSRLAGGITDTQYF
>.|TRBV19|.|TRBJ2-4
TGTGCCAGTAGTAAAACAGGGGAGGCAAACATTCAGTACTTC
CASSKTGEANIQYF
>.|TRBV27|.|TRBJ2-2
TGTGCCAGCAGTCCGGCTCGGGGGTCAAAGAACACCGGGGAGCTGTTTTTT
CASSPARGSKNTGELFF
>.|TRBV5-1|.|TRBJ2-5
TGCGCCAGCAGCTTGGTCGGCAGCCGGGAAGAGACCCAGTACTTC
CASSLVGSREETQYF
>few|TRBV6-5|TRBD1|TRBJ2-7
TGTGCCAGCAGAGATATGACAGGGAGCTCCTACGAGCAGTACTTC
CASRDMTGSSYEQYF
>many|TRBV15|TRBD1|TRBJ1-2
TGTGCCACCAGCAGAGAAAGGGGGCGCTTTGAAGGCTACACCTTC
CATSRERGRFEGYTF
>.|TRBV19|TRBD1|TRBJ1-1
TGTGCCAGTAACATACAGGGGGTGGCTACTGAAGCTTTCTTT
CASNIQGVATEAFF
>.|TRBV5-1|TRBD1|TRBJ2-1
TGCGCCAGCAGCCAGGGACAGGGTGGTGAGCAGTTCTTC
CASSQGQGGEQFF
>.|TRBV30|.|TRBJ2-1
TGTGCCTTCCCGGGGAGTGGGATCAATGAGCAGTTCTTC
CAFPGSGINEQFF
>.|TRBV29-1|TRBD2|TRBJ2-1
TGCAGCGTTGTGGCAGCGGGAGTACATAGTGGGTGGTTCTTC
CSVVAAGVHSGWFF
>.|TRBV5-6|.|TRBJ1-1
TGTGCCAGCAGCTCTGGGACTCCACTTGGGGAAGCTTTCTTT
CASSSGTPLGEAFF
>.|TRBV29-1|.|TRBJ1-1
TGCAGCGTTCCACAGGGTTCGGGGGCTTTCTTT
CSVPQGSGAFF
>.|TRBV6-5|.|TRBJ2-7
TGTGCCAGCAGACTCCCACAGGGTTACGAGCAGTACTTC
CASRLPQGYEQYF
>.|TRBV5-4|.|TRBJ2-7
TGTGCCAGCAGCTTGACTGGGCTCGAGCAGCAGTACTTC
CASSLTGLEQQYF
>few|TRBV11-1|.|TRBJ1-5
TGTGCCAGCAGCTTAGCCCCCTCAGGGGCCGGCAATCAGCCCCAGCATTTT
CASSLAPSGAGNQPQHF
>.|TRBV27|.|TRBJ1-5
TGTGCCAGCAGTACTCGGGAGTATAGCAATCAGCCCCAGCATTTT
CASSTREYSNQPQHF
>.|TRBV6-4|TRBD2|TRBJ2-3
TGTGCCAGCAGTCGCAGCGGGGGGGCCACAGATACGCAGTATTTT
CASSRSGGATDTQYF
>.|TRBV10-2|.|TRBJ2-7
TGCGCCAGCAGTGAGTCGGTGGGGGGGGGCGACGAGCAGTACTTC
CASSESVGGGDEQYF
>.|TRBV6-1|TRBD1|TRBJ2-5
TGTGCCAGCAGTACCGGACAGGGGATTGGGACCCAGTACTTC
CASSTGQGIGTQYF
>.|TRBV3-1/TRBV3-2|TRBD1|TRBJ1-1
TGTGCCAGCAGCCAAGTAAGGGGCACAGGGGGACTAGCTTTCTTT
CASSQVRGTGGLAFF
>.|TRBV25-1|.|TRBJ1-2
TGTGCCAGCAGTGAATTTTTTAGGGCATCCGAAGGGGATGGCTACACCTTC
CASSEFFRASEGDGYTF
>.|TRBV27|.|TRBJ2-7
TGTGCCAGCAGTTTCTCAGGAGAGCAGTACTTC
CASSFSGEQYF
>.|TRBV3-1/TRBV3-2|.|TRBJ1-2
TGTGCCAGCAGCCAAGACACAGGTTACAGCTATGGCTACACCTTC
CASSQDTGYSYGYTF
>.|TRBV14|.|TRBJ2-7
TGTGCCAGCAGCCAAGATGCGAGTTACGAGCAGTACTTC
CASSQDASYEQYF
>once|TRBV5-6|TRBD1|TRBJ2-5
TGTGCCAGCAGCTTCGCGCGACAGGGGGGGATCCAAGAGACCCAGTACTTC
CASSFARQGGIQETQYF
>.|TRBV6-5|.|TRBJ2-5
TGTGCCAGCAGCCCGGCGGGGGAGACCCAGTACTTC
CASSPAGETQYF
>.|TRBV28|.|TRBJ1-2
TGTGCCAGTGCAGGGCCCTATGGCTACACCTTC
CASAGPYGYTF
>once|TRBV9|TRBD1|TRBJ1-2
TGTGCCAGCAGCGGATACCGGGACAGGTGGGAATATGGCTACACCTTC
CASSGYRDRWEYGYTF
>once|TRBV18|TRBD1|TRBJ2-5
TGTGCCAGCTCACACGACAGGGGGGAAGAGACCCAGTACTTC
CASSHDRGEETQYF
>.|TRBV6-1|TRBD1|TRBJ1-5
TGTGCCAGCAGTGAGGGGACAGGGGGCTTTCAGCCCCAGCATTTT
CASSEGTGGFQPQHF
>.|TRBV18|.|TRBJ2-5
TGTGCCAGCTCAGGGGGGGCCAGAGAGACCCAGTACTTC
CASSGGARETQYF